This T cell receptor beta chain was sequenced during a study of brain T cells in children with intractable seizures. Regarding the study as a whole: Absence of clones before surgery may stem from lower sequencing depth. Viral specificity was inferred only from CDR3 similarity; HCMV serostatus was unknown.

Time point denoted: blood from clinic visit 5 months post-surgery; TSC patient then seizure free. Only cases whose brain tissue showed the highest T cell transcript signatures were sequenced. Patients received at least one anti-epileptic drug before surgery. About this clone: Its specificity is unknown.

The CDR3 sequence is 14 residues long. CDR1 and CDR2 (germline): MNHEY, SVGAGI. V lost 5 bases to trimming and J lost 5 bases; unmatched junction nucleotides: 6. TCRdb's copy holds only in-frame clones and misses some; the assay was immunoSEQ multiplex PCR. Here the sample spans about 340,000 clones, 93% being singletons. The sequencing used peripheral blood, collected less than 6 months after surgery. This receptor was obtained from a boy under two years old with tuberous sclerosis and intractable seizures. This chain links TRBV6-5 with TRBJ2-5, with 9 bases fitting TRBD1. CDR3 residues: CASSQQGASETQYF. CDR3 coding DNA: TGTGCCAGCAGTCAACAGGGGGCCTCGGAGACCCAGTACTTC.